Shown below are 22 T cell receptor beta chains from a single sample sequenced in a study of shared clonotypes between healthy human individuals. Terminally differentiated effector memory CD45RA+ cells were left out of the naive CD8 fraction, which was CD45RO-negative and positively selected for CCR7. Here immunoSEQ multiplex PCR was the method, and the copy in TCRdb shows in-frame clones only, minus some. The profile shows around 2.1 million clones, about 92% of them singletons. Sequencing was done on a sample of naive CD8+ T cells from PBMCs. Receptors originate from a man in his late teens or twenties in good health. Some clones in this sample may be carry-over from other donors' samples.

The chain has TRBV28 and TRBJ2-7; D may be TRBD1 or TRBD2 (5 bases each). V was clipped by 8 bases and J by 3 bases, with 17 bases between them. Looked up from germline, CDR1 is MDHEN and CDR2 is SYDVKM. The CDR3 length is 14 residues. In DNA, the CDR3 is TGTGCCAGCGTAGAGGGGCAGGGTCGCTACGAGCAGTACTTC. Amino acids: CASVEGQGRYEQYF.

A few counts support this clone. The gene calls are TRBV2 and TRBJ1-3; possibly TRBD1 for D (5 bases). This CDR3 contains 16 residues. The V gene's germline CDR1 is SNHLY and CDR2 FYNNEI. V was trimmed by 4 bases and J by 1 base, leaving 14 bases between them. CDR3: CASSVTARWSGNTIYF. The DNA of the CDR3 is TGTGCCAGCAGTGTGACAGCCAGATGGTCTGGAAACACCATATATTTT.

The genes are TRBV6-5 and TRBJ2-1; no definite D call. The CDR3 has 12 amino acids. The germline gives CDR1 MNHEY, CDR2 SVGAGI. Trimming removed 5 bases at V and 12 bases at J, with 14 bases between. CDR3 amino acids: CASSPRGARQFF. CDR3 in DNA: TGTGCCAGCAGTCCGCGTGGAGCCAGGCAGTTCTTC.

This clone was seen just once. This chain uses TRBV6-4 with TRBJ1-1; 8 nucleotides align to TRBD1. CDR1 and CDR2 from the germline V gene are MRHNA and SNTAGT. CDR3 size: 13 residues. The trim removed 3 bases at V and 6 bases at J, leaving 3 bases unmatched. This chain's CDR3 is CASSETGGAEAFF. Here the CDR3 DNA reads TGTGCCAGCAGTGAAACAGGGGGGGCTGAAGCTTTCTTT.

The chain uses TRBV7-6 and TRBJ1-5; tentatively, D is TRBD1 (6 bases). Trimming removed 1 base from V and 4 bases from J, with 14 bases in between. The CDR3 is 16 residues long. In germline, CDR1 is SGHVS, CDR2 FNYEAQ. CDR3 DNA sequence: TGTGCCAGCAGCTTAGATCGGGGGGCGGGAAATCAGCCCCAGCATTTT. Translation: CASSLDRGAGNQPQHF.

For the CDR3, the DNA is TGTGCCAGCAGTTACTCGGTGGGACGCGAGCAGTACTTC. Translation gives CASSYSVGREQYF. The chain links TRBV6-6 to TRBJ2-7, with D tentatively TRBD1 or TRBD2 (5 bases each). Trimming stripped 0 bases from V and 6 bases from J, with 9 bases between. CDR1 MNHNY and CDR2 SVGAGI come from the germline V gene (reference sequence). The CDR3 sequence is 13 residues long.

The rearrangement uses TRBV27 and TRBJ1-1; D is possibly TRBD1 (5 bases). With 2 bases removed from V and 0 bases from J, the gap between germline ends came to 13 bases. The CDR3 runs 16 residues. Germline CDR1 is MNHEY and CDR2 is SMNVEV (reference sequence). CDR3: CASSLNPGRLNTEAFF. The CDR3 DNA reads TGTGCCAGCAGTTTAAACCCGGGGCGGTTGAACACTGAAGCTTTCTTT.

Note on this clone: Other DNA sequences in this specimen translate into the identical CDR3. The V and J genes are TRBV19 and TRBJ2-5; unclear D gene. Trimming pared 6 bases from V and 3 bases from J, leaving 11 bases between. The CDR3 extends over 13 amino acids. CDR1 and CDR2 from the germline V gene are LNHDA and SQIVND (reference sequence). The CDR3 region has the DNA TGTGCCAGTAGCGCCGACGGTGAAGAGACCCAGTACTTC. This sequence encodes CASSADGEETQYF. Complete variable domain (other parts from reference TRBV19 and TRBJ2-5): DGGITQSPKYLFRKEGQNVTLSCEQNLNHDAMYWYRQDPGQGLRLIYYSQIVNDFQKGDIAEGYSVSREKKESFPLTVTSAQKNPTAFYLCASSADGEETQYFGPGTRLLVL.

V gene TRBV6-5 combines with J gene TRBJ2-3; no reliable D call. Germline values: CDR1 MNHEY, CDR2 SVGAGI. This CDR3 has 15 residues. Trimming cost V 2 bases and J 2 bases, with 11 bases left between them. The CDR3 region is CASSYEAVPTDTQYF. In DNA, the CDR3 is TGTGCCAGCAGTTACGAAGCAGTCCCCACAGATACGCAGTATTTT.

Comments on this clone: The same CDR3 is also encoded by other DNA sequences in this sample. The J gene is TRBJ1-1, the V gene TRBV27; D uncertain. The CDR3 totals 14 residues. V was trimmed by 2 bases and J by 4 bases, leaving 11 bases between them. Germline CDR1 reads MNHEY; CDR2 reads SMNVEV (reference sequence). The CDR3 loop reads CASSLVGTVTEAFF. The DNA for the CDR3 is TGTGCCAGCAGTTTAGTTGGAACAGTCACTGAAGCTTTCTTT.

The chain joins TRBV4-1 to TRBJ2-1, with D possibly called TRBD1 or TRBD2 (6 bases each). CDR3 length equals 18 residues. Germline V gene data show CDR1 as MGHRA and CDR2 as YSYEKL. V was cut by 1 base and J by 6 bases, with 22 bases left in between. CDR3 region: CASSQGGAGGKLINEQFF. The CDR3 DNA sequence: TGCGCCAGCAGCCAAGGGGGGGCCGGCGGGAAGCTGATCAATGAGCAGTTCTTC.

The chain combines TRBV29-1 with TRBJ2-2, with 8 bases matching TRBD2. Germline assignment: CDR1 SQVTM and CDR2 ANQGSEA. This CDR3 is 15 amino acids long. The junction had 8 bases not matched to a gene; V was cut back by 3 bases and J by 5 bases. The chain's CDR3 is CSVDAGGRGTGELFF. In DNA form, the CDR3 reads TGCAGCGTTGACGCGGGGGGCCGAGGAACCGGGGAGCTGTTTTTT.

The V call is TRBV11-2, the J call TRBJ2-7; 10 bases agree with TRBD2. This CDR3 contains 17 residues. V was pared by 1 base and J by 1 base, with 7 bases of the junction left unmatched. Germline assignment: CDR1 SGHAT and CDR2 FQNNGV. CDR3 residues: CASSLGEILAGSYEQYF. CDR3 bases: TGTGCCAGCAGCTTAGGAGAGATACTAGCGGGATCCTACGAGCAGTACTTC.

This chain's CDR3 is CASSFHGLAFRGEQFF. The DNA for the CDR3 is TGTGCCAGCAGTTTCCATGGACTAGCTTTTCGGGGTGAGCAGTTCTTC. This rearrangement joins TRBV27 to TRBJ2-1; 8 bases fit TRBD2. Germline CDR1 reads MNHEY; CDR2 reads SMNVEV (reference sequence). The CDR3 loop spans 16 amino acids. After removal of 3 bases from V and 9 bases from J, the junction contained 13 bases not matched to a gene.

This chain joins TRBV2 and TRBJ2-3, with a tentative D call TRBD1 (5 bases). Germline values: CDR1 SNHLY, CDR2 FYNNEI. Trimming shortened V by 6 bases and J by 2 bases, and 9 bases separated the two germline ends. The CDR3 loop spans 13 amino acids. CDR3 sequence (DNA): TGTGCCAGCAGCGCGGACAACACAGATACGCAGTATTTT. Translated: CASSADNTDTQYF.

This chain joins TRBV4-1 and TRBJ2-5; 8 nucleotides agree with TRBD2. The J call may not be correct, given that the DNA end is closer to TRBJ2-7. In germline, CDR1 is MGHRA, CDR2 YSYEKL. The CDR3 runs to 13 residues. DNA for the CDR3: TGCGCCAGCAGTCTATCGGGGGGGTACGAGCAGTACTTC. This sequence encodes CASSLSGGYEQYF.

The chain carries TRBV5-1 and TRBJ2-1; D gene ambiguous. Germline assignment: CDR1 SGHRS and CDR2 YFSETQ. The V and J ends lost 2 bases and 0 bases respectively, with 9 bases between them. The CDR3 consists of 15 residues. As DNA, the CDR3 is TGCGCCAGCAGCTTCTGGATGAGCTCCTACAATGAGCAGTTCTTC. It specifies CASSFWMSSYNEQFF.

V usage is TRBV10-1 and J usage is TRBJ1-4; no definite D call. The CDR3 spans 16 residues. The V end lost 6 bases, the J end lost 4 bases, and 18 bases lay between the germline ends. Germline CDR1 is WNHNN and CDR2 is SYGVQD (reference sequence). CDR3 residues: CASRRETDADNEKLFF. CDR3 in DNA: TGCGCCAGCAGGAGAGAGACCGACGCTGATAATGAAAAACTGTTTTTT.

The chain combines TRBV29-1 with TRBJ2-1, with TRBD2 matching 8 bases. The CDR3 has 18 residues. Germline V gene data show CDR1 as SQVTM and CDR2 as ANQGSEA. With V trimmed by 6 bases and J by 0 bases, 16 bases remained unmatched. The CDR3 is CSVRPINLAGSSYNEQFF. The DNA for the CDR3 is TGCAGCGTCCGACCCATAAATTTAGCGGGAAGCTCCTACAATGAGCAGTTCTTC.

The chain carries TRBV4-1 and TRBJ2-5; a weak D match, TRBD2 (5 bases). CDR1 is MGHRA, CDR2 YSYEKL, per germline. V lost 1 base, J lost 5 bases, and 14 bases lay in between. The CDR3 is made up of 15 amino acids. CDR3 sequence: CASSQVGDYWETQYF. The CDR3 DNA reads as TGCGCCAGCAGCCAAGTGGGAGACTACTGGGAGACCCAGTACTTC.

The CDR3 nucleotides read TGTGCCAGCAGCCCAGGACAGACCTATGGCTACACCTTC. It is translated as CASSPGQTYGYTF. The chain links TRBV27 to TRBJ1-2; tentative D call: TRBD1 (6 bases). The germline V gene encodes CDR1 MNHEY and CDR2 SMNVEV (reference sequence). CDR3 size: 13 residues. Trimming shortened V by 6 bases and J by 4 bases, and 12 bases separated the two germline ends.

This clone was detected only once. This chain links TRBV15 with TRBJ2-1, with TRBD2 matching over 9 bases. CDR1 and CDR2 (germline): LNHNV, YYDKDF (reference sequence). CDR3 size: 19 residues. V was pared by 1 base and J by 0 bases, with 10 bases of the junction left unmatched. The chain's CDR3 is CATSRAGSTSGSSYNEQFF. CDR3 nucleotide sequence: TGTGCCACCAGCAGAGCCGGGTCGACTAGCGGTAGCTCCTACAATGAGCAGTTCTTC.